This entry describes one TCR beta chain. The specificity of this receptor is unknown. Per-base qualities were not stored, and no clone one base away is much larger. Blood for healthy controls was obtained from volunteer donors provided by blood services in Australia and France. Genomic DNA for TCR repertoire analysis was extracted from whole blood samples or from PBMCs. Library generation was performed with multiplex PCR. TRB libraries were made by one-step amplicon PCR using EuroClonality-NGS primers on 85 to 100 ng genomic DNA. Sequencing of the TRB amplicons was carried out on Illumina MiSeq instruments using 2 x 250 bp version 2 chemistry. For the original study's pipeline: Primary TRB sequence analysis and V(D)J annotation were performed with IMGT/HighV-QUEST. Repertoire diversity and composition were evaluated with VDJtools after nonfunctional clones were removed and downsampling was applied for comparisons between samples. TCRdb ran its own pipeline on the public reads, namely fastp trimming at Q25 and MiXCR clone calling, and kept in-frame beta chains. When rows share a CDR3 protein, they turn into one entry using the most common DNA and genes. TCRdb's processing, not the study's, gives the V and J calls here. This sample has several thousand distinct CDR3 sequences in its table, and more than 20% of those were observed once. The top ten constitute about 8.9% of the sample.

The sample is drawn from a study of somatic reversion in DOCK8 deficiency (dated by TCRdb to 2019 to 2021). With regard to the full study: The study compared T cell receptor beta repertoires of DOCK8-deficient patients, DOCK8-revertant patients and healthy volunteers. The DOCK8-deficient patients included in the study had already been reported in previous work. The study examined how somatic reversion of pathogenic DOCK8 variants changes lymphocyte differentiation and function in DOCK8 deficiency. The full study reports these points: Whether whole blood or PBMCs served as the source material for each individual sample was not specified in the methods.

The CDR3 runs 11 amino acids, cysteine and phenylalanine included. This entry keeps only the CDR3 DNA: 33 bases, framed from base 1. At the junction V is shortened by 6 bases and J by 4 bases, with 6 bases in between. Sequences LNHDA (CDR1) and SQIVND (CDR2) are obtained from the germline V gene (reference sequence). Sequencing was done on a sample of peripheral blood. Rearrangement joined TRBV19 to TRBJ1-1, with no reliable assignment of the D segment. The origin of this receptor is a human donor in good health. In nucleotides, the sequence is TGTGCCAGTAGGGGGATCACTGAAGCTTTCTTT. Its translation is CASRGITEAFF.